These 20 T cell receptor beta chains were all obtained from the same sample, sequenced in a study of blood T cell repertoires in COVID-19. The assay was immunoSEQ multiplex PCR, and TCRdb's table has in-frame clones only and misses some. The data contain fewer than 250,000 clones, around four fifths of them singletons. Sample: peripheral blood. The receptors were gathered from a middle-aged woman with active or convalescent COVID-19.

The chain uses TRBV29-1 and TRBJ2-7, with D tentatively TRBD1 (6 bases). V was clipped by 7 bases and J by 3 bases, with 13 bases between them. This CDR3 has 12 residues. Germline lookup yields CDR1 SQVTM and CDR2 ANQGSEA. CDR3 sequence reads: CSAQGSLYEQYF. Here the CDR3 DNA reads TGCAGCGCTCAGGGGTCCCTCTACGAGCAGTACTTC.

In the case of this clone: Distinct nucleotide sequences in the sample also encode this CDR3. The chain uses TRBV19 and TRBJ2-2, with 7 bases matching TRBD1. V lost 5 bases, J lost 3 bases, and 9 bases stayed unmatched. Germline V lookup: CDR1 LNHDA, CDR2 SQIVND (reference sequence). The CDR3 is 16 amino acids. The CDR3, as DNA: TGTGCCAGTAGTTGGACAGGAGTACCGGACACCGGGGAGCTGTTTTTT. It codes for CASSWTGVPDTGELFF. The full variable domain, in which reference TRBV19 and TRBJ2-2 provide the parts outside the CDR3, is DGGITQSPKYLFRKEGQNVTLSCEQNLNHDAMYWYRQDPGQGLRLIYYSQIVNDFQKGDIAEGYSVSREKKESFPLTVTSAQKNPTAFYLCASSWTGVPDTGELFFGEGSRLTVL.

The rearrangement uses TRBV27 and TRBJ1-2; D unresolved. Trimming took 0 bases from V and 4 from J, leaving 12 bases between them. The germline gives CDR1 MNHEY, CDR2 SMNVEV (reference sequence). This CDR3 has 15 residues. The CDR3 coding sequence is TGTGCCAGCAGTTTATCGACGGCGGTGGGCTATGGCTACACCTTC. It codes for CASSLSTAVGYGYTF.

CDR3 amino acids: CASRPDTTTNEKLFF. The CDR3 region has the DNA TGTGCCAGCAGACCAGACACCACCACAAATGAAAAACTGTTTTTT. V is TRBV4-2 and J is TRBJ1-4; no definite D call. From germline, CDR1 is LGHNA and CDR2 YNFKEQ. This CDR3 contains 15 residues. Trimming removed 6 bases from V and 5 bases from J, with 16 bases in between.

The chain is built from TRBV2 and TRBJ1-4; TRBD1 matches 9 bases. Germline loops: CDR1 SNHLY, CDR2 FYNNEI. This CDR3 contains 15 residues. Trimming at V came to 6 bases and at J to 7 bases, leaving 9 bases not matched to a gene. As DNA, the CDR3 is TGTGCCAGCAGCCTGGGGACAGGGATTGGTGAAAAACTGTTTTTT. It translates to CASSLGTGIGEKLFF.

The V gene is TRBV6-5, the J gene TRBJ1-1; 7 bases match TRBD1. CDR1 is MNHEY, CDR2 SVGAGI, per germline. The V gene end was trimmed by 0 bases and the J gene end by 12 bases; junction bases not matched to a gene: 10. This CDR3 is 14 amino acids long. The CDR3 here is CASSYSTGRKSTFF. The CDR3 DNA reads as TGTGCCAGCAGTTACTCGACAGGGAGGAAGTCGACTTTCTTT.

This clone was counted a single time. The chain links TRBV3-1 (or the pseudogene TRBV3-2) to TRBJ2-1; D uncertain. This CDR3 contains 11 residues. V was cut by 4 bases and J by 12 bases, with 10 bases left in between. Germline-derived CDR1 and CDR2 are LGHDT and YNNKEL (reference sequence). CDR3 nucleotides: TGTGCCAGCAGCCCCGGCGGTTTGCAGTTCTTC. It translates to CASSPGGLQFF.

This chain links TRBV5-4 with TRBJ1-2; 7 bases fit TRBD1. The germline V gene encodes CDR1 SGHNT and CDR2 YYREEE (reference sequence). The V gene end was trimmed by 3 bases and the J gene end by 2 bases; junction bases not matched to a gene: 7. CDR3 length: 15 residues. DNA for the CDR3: TGTGCCAGCAGCTCCCCGGGACAGATAAACTATGGCTACACCTTC. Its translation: CASSSPGQINYGYTF.

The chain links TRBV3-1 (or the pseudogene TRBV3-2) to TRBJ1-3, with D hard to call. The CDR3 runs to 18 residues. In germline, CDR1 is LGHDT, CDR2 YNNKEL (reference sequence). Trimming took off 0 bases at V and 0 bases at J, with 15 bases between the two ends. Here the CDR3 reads CASSQDLGGLSSGNTIYF. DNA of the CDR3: TGTGCCAGCAGCCAAGATCTCGGAGGGTTAAGCTCTGGAAACACCATATATTTT.

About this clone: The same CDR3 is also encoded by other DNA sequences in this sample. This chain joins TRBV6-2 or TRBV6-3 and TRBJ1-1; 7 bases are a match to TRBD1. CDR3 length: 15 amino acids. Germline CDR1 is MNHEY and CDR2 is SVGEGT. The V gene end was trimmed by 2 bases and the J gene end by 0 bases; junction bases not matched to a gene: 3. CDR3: CASSYGDSMNTEAFF. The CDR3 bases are TGTGCCAGCAGTTACGGGGACAGTATGAACACTGAAGCTTTCTTT.

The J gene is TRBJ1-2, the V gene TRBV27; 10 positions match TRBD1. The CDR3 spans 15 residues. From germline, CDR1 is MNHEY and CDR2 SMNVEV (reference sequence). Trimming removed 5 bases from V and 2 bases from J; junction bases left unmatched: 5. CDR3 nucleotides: TGTGCCAGCAGTCCGGGACAGGGGTGGAACTATGGCTACACCTTC. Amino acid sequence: CASSPGQGWNYGYTF.

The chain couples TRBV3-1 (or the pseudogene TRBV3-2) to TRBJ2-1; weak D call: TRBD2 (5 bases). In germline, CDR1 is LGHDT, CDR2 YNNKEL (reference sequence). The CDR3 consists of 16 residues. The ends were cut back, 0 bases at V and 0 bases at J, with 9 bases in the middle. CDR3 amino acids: CASSQDSGSSYNEQFF. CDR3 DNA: TGTGCCAGCAGCCAAGATTCGGGGAGCTCCTACAATGAGCAGTTCTTC.

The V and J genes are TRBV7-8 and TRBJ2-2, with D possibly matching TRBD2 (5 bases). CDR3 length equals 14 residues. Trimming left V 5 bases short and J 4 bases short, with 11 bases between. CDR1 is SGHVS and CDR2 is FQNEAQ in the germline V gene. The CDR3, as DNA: TGTGCCAGCAGCCTCGGACTGCCCACCGGGGAGCTGTTTTTT. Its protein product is CASSLGLPTGELFF.

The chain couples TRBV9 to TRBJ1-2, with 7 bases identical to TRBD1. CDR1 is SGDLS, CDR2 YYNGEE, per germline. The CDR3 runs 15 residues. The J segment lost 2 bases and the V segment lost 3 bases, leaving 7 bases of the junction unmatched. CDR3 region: CASSAAQGQNYGYTF. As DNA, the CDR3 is TGTGCCAGCAGCGCTGCACAGGGGCAGAACTATGGCTACACCTTC. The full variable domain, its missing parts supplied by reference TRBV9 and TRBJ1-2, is DSGVTQTPKHLITATGQRVTLRCSPRSGDLSVYWYQQSLDQGLQFLIQYYNGEERAKGNILERFSAQQFPDLHSELNLSSLELGDSALYFCASSAAQGQNYGYTFGSGTRLTVV.

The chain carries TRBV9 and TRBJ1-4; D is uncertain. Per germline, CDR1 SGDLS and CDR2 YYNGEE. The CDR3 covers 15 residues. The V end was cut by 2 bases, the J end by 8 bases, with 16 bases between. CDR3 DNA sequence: TGTGCCAGCAGCGTTACCCCGCAAGGAGGAGAAAAACTGTTTTTT. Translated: CASSVTPQGGEKLFF.

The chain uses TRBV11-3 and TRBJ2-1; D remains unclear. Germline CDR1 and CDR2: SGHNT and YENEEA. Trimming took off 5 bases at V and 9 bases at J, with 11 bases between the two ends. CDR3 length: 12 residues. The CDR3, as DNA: TGTGCCAGCAGCCGCCCTGAACTTGAGCAGTTCTTC. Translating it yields CASSRPELEQFF.

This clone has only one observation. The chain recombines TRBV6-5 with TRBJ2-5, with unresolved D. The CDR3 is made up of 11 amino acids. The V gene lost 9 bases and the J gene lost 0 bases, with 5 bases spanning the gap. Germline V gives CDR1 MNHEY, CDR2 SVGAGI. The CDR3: CASQDQETQYF. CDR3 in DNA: TGTGCCAGTCAGGACCAAGAGACCCAGTACTTC.

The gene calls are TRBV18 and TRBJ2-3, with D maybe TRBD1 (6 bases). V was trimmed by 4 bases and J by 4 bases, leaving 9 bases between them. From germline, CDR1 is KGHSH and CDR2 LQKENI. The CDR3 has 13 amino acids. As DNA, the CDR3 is TGTGCCAGCTCACTAGGGGGTGCAGATACGCAGTATTTT. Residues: CASSLGGADTQYF. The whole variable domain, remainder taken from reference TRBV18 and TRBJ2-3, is NAGVMQNPRHLVRRRGQEARLRCSPMKGHSHVYWYRQLPEEGLKFMVYLQKENIIDESGMPKERFSAEFPKEGPSILRIQQVVRGDSAAYFCASSLGGADTQYFGPGTRLTVL.

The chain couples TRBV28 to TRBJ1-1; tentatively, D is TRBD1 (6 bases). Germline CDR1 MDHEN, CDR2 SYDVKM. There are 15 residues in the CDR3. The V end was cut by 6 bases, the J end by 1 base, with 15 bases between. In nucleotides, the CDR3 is TGTGCCAGCAGCCATAGACAGGTCCGGAACACTGAAGCTTTCTTT. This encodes CASSHRQVRNTEAFF.

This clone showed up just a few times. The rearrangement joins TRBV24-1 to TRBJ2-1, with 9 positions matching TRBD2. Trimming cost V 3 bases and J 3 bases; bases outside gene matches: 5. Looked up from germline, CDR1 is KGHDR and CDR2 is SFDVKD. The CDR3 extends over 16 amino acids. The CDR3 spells CATSDPGLASYNEQFF. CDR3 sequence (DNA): TGTGCCACCAGTGATCCGGGACTAGCTAGCTACAATGAGCAGTTCTTC.